This TCR beta chain was identified in a study of shared clonotypes between healthy human individuals. The method was immunoSEQ multiplex PCR; TCRdb's version includes in-frame clones alone and lacks a portion of them. The table records about 1 million clones, roughly 80% of them present only once. V was trimmed by 5 bases and J by 5 bases, leaving 14 bases between them. The CDR3 spans 14 residues. Germline V CDR1 and CDR2: SGHDT, YYEEEE. The J gene is TRBJ2-1, the V gene TRBV5-6, with D tentatively TRBD2 (6 bases). The receptor comes from a man younger than 35 in good health. The material sequenced was memory CD4+ T cells sorted from blood. Subset in this sample: CD45RA-negative fraction. The CDR3 DNA follows: TGTGCCAGCAGTCCGAGCGGGTTTAACAATGAGCAGTTCTTC. This gives the protein CASSPSGFNNEQFF.